Listed here are 28 T cell receptor beta chains from one sample, sequenced in a study of immune heterogeneity within non-small cell lung tumors. The starting template was genomic DNA from bulk tumor, approximately 600 ng per sample. In surgery, several biopsies were collected from each primary tumor at widely spaced sites. Curative operations were performed on patients who had untreated, newly diagnosed non-small cell lung cancer. Multiplex PCR amplified the TCR beta CDR3 region. Its first round ran for nine to eleven cycles with 32 V and 13 J primers. TCRdb redid the calling of the multiplex PCR reads with MiXCR, one entry per CDR3 protein. The sample records thousands of distinct CDR3 sequences, roughly 46% being singletons. Sequenced material: lung tumor tissue. Receptors originate from a man aged 60 to 75 with non-small cell lung cancer.

The rearrangement uses TRBV30 and TRBJ1-5; D is perhaps TRBD1 (5 bases). The germline V gene encodes CDR1 GTSNPN and CDR2 SVGIG (reference sequence). Trimming pared 0 bases from V and 1 base from J, leaving 19 bases between. The CDR3 is made up of 18 amino acids. DNA for the CDR3: TGTGCCTGGAGTGTATGGCAGGGAGCGTTTTTAAGCAATCAGCCCCAGCATTTT. Its translation: CAWSVWQGAFLSNQPQHF.

The CDR3 sequence: CASVSGRLAEQFF. The CDR3 nucleotides are TGTGCCAGCGTAAGCGGACGGCTCGCTGAGCAGTTCTTC. The chain uses TRBV6-1 and TRBJ2-1; a weak D match, TRBD2 (5 bases). Deletions cut 8 bases from V and 9 bases from J, with 17 bases between. The germline gives CDR1 MNHNS, CDR2 SASEGT. CDR3 length equals 13 residues.

This clonotype appeared a few times. V gene TRBV28 combines with J gene TRBJ2-1; maybe TRBD1 (6 bases). CDR1 and CDR2 (germline): MDHEN, SYDVKM. The CDR3 runs to 15 residues. V was cut by 7 bases and J by 3 bases, with 16 bases left in between. The CDR3 coding sequence is TGTGCCAGCAATAAAAACAGGGCAAACTACAATGAGCAGTTCTTC. It is translated as CASNKNRANYNEQFF.

This chain uses TRBV9 with TRBJ2-1; TRBD2 agrees at 9 bases. The CDR3 is 19 residues long. Germline V lookup: CDR1 SGDLS, CDR2 YYNGEE. V trimming: 1 base; J trimming: 4 bases; junction bases outside the gene matches: 15. CDR3 sequence: CASSVLGTSRLAAYNEQFF. The CDR3 DNA sequence: TGTGCCAGCAGCGTACTCGGGACTAGCCGCCTAGCTGCATACAATGAGCAGTTCTTC.

Within the sample, this clonotype is medium-sized. The genes are TRBV7-9 and TRBJ1-3; TRBD1 matches at 7 bases. V was clipped by 4 bases and J by 4 bases; unmatched bases: 7. The CDR3 loop spans 15 amino acids. Germline CDR1 and CDR2: SEHNR and FQNEAQ (reference sequence). The CDR3 nucleotides read TGTGCCAGCAGCTCCGGTCAGGGGGACGGAAACACCATATATTTT. Amino acids: CASSSGQGDGNTIYF.

The chain links TRBV12-3 or TRBV12-4 to TRBJ2-2; 7 positions match TRBD1. V lost 1 base and J lost 3; bases outside the gene matches: 11. The CDR3 contains 18 residues. CDR3 sequence (DNA): TGTGCCAGCAGTTTAGGATCTTCGCGACAGGGTCACACCGGGGAGCTGTTTTTT. This translates into CASSLGSSRQGHTGELFF.

The chain joins TRBV6-5 to TRBJ1-2; D is undetermined. The germline CDR1 and CDR2 sequences are MNHEY and SVGAGI. The length of the CDR3 is 16 residues. V shed 0 bases and J shed 0 bases, with 11 bases lying between them. The CDR3: CASSYSRAETNYGYTF. The CDR3 coding sequence is TGTGCCAGCAGTTACTCGAGAGCAGAAACTAACTATGGCTACACCTTC.

In its sample, this clonotype is medium-sized. The chain is built from TRBV2 and TRBJ1-4; 7 bases map to TRBD1. The ends lost 9 bases at V and 12 bases at J; junction bases unmatched: 7. The CDR3 sequence is 11 residues long. Germline assignment: CDR1 SNHLY and CDR2 FYNNEI. CDR3 DNA: TGTGCCAGTGGGACAGCTAAGGAACTGTTTTTT. Residues: CASGTAKELFF.

A word on this clonotype: The limits of the CDR3 on the DNA are not certain, so only TCRdb's listed CDR3 is given. The chain carries TRBV28 and TRBJ2-2; the tabulated D call, TRBD1, remains unverified against the DNA. CDR1 and CDR2 from the germline V gene are MDHEN and SYDVKM. Including both end residues, the CDR3 is 15 amino acids long. The chain's CDR3 is CASRGGGWSPGSCFF.

This clonotype qualifies as medium-sized. This sequence joins TRBV20-1 and TRBJ1-1, with D uncertain. Trimming removed 0 bases at V and 3 bases at J, with 5 bases between. The CDR3 consists of 12 residues. The V gene's germline CDR1 is DFQATT and CDR2 SNEGSKA (reference sequence). DNA of the CDR3: TGCAGTGCTAGAGATGGGGACACTGAAGCTTTCTTT. Translation gives CSARDGDTEAFF.

As to this clonotype: Being one base from a much bigger clone, this may be a read error. The V gene is TRBV28, the J gene TRBJ1-5; D not resolved. V gave up 5 bases and J gave up 9 bases, with 11 bases separating them. Germline V CDR1 and CDR2: MDHEN, SYDVKM. The CDR3 has 12 residues. The CDR3 DNA reads as TGTGCCAGCAGTACGAGGGCCGTGCCCCAGCATTTT. Translation gives CASSTRAVPQHF.

The chain couples TRBV4-2 to TRBJ1-5; D is uncertain. Germline-derived CDR1 and CDR2 are LGHNA and YNFKEQ. The CDR3 is made up of 15 amino acids. Trimming took off 1 base at V and 1 base at J, with 8 bases between the two ends. The CDR3 region has the DNA TGTGCCAGCAGCCAAGTTATAGTAAGCAATCAGCCCCAGCATTTT. This translates into CASSQVIVSNQPQHF.

This clonotype ranks as medium-sized. V gene TRBV3-1 combines with J gene TRBJ2-2; no reliable D call. V lost 6 bases, J lost 5 bases, and 10 bases lay in between. CDR3 length equals 13 residues. From germline, CDR1 is LGHDT and CDR2 YNNKEL (reference sequence). The CDR3 loop is CASRLIETGELFF. The DNA for the CDR3 is TGTGCCAGCAGACTAATCGAAACCGGGGAGCTGTTTTTT.

The V and J genes are TRBV5-5 and TRBJ2-7; unclear D gene. The CDR3 sequence is 16 residues long. Germline V gene sequence: CDR1 SGHKS, CDR2 YYEKEE (reference sequence). V lost 0 bases to trimming and J lost 3 bases, with 16 bases between them. The CDR3 loop is CASSLGATSAIYEQYF. DNA for the CDR3: TGTGCCAGCAGCTTGGGGGCGACATCGGCGATCTACGAGCAGTACTTC.

The chain links TRBV7-9 to TRBJ1-2; TRBD1 matches 7 bases. V lost 2 bases and J lost 4; bases outside the gene matches: 7. The CDR3 loop spans 15 amino acids. The germline CDR1 and CDR2 sequences are SEHNR and FQNEAQ (reference sequence). In DNA, the CDR3 is TGTGCCAGCAGCTTATGGGGACAGCCCCTCTATGGCTACACCTTC. Protein: CASSLWGQPLYGYTF.

The CDR3 DNA reads TGTGCCAGCCTAACCGGGACTAATCGCTACGAGCAGTACTTC. Translation gives CASLTGTNRYEQYF. This chain uses TRBV2 with TRBJ2-7; 7 bases match TRBD2. Germline values: CDR1 SNHLY, CDR2 FYNNEI. CDR3 length equals 14 residues. Germline trimming cut 8 bases from V and 3 bases from J; bases unmatched to any gene: 10.

By share, this clonotype ranks as medium-sized (0.01 to 0.1%). This rearrangement joins TRBV25-1 to TRBJ2-3; D unresolved. V gave up 3 bases and J gave up 2 bases, with 6 bases separating them. CDR3 size: 13 residues. CDR1 and CDR2 (germline): MGHDK, SYGVNS. CDR3: CASSDPYTDTQYF. DNA of the CDR3: TGTGCCAGCAGTGATCCATACACAGATACGCAGTATTTT. The full variable domain, its missing parts supplied by reference TRBV25-1 and TRBJ2-3, is EADIYQTPRYLVIGTGKKITLECSQTMGHDKMYWYQQDPGMELHLIHYSYGVNSTEKGDLSSESTVSRIRTEHFPLTLESARPSHTSQYLCASSDPYTDTQYFGPGTRLTVL.

This clonotype came up a few times. The chain is built from TRBV6-5 and TRBJ2-1; 7 bases are shared with TRBD2. From germline, CDR1 is MNHEY and CDR2 SVGAGI. Trimming at V came to 4 bases and at J to 9 bases, leaving 12 bases not matched to a gene. The CDR3 totals 15 residues. The CDR3 DNA sequence: TGTGCCAGCAGTTCTCAGGGCGGGAGTACGGCTGAGCAGTTCTTC. This translates into CASSSQGGSTAEQFF.

The chain carries TRBV6-1 and TRBJ2-7, with 12 bases fitting TRBD2. CDR3 length equals 14 residues. Germline V lookup: CDR1 MNHNS, CDR2 SASEGT. V shed 6 bases and J 4 bases; nucleotides not matched to a gene: 4. CDR3 sequence reads: CASRRLAGEYEQYF. The CDR3 DNA sequence: TGTGCCAGCAGAAGACTAGCGGGAGAATACGAGCAGTACTTC.

CDR3 loop: CASSHLLTRYDYEQYF. Written as DNA, the CDR3 is TGTGCCAGCAGCCACCTCCTGACAAGATATGACTACGAGCAGTACTTC. The chain uses TRBV11-2 and TRBJ2-7, with no clear D. Germline V gene sequence: CDR1 SGHAT, CDR2 FQNNGV. V gave up 5 bases and J gave up 3 bases, with 20 bases separating them. CDR3 length equals 16 residues.

This clonotype is medium-sized in the sample. The chain recombines TRBV30 with TRBJ1-4; D is ambiguous. V was shortened by 3 bases and J by 8 bases, with 16 bases between the two germline ends. The germline CDR1 and CDR2 sequences are GTSNPN and SVGIG (reference sequence). The CDR3 sequence is 14 residues long. DNA for the CDR3: TGTGCCTGGAGCGTCACTACCCAAGGGGAAAAACTGTTTTTT. Amino acids: CAWSVTTQGEKLFF. Complete variable domain (other parts from reference TRBV30 and TRBJ1-4): SQTIHQWPATLVQPVGSPLSLECTVEGTSNPNLYWYRQAAGRGLQLLFYSVGIGQISSEVPQNLSASRPQDRQFILSSKKLLLSDSGFYLCAWSVTTQGEKLFFGSGTQLSVL.

This chain uses TRBV14 with TRBJ2-1, with 14 bases aligning to TRBD2. There are 15 residues in the CDR3. V shed 6 bases and J 7 bases; nucleotides not matched to a gene: 5. Per germline, CDR1 SGHDN and CDR2 FVKESK. CDR3 bases: TGTGCCAGCAGAAGGACTAGCGGGAGGCTTAATGAGCAGTTCTTC. Encoded protein: CASRRTSGRLNEQFF.

Comment on this clonotype: An end of the junction does not agree with germline; a read error may underlie this. V and J are TRBV6-4 and TRBJ2-5; D is undetermined. The CDR3 totals 18 residues. Germline V CDR1 and CDR2: MRHNA, SNTAGT. The CDR3: CPNVPAVTPHSTCETQYF. The CDR3 DNA sequence: TGTCCTAACGTGCCAGCAGTGACTCCGCACTCGACGTGTGAGACCCAGTATTTC.

This chain joins TRBV29-1 and TRBJ2-5, with 12 bases lining up with TRBD2. Losses at the gene ends were 3 bases for V and 5 bases for J; bases not matched to a gene: 1. Germline-derived CDR1 and CDR2 are SQVTM and ANQGSEA. This CDR3 spans 13 amino acids. Here the CDR3 DNA reads TGCAGCGTTGAGACTAGCGGGAGTGAGACCCAGTACTTC. Protein product: CSVETSGSETQYF.

The chain is built from TRBV18 and TRBJ2-3; D gene unclear. V lost 2 bases and J 2 bases, leaving 5 bases between the germline ends. CDR1 is KGHSH, CDR2 LQKENI, per germline. The CDR3 has 13 amino acids. The CDR3 coding sequence is TGTGCCAGCTCACCATTTGACACAGATACGCAGTATTTT. Its protein product is CASSPFDTDTQYF.

This clonotype has only a few counts. This chain links TRBV30 with TRBJ1-3; TRBD1 matches 7 bases. Germline-derived CDR1 and CDR2 are GTSNPN and SVGIG (reference sequence). This CDR3 contains 15 residues. Germline trimming cut 1 base from V and 3 bases from J; bases unmatched to any gene: 6. DNA of the CDR3: TGTGCCTGGAGTGGGGGACAGACCCTTGGAAACACCATATATTTT. The encoded protein is CAWSGGQTLGNTIYF. Full variable domain (outside the CDR3, taken from reference TRBV30 and TRBJ1-3): SQTIHQWPATLVQPVGSPLSLECTVEGTSNPNLYWYRQAAGRGLQLLFYSVGIGQISSEVPQNLSASRPQDRQFILSSKKLLLSDSGFYLCAWSGGQTLGNTIYFGEGSWLTVV.

Concerning this clonotype itself: This may come from a read error, since a much larger clone is one base off. The CDR3 is CASSARQNAEAFF. In nucleotides, the CDR3 is TGTGCCAGCAGCGCACGACAGAACGCTGAAGCTTTCTTT. The chain employs TRBV11-3 and TRBJ1-1; a weak D match, TRBD1 (5 bases). This CDR3 contains 13 residues. The germline V gene has CDR1 SGHNT and CDR2 YENEEA.

V usage is TRBV27 and J usage is TRBJ1-5; tentative D call: TRBD1 (5 bases). Trimming stripped 8 bases from V and 2 bases from J, with 10 bases between. The germline V gene encodes CDR1 MNHEY and CDR2 SMNVEV (reference sequence). The CDR3 loop spans 13 amino acids. As DNA, the CDR3 is TGTGCCAGCGGGGGATTGGGCAATCAGCCCCAGCATTTT. Protein sequence: CASGGLGNQPQHF.